These 11 T cell receptor beta chains were sequenced from one sample in a study of blood T cells in healthy people across ages. Through a sample-barcoded 5' primer and a J-beta primer mix, a second PCR was run for 7 to 11 cycles. TCRdb used MiXCR to reprocess the 5' RACE reads, holding one entry per CDR3 protein. The data show some 710,000 distinct CDR3 sequences, 22% seen once. The material sequenced was blood. These receptors originate from a man in his 70s in good health.

The rearrangement links TRBV15 to TRBJ2-1; D perhaps matches TRBD2 (7 bases). The V end lost 0 bases, the J end lost 2 bases, and 11 bases lay between the germline ends. CDR1 and CDR2 from the germline V gene are LNHNV and YYDKDF (reference sequence). The CDR3 has 16 amino acids. This chain's CDR3 is CATSREGGAPYNEQFF. CDR3 sequence (DNA): TGTGCCACCAGCAGAGAGGGGGGGGCGCCCTACAATGAGCAGTTCTTC.

This clonotype was picked up many times. The V and J genes are TRBV7-8 and TRBJ2-1; the D gene is possibly TRBD1 (6 bases). This CDR3 is built from 13 residues. The V end lost 1 base, the J end lost 16 bases, and 17 bases lay between the germline ends. Germline V gene sequence: CDR1 SGHVS, CDR2 FQNEAQ. In nucleotides, the CDR3 is TGTGCCAGCAGCTTAGGGGGACACCCGAGTAAATTCTTC. Translated, it gives CASSLGGHPSKFF. Using reference TRBV7-8 and TRBJ2-1 for the parts outside the CDR3, the full variable domain is GAGVSQSPRYKVAKRGQDVALRCDPISGHVSLFWYQQALGQGPEFLTYFQNEAQLDKSGLPSDRFFAERPEGSVSTLKIQRTQQEDSAVYLCASSLGGHPSKFFGPGTRLTVL.

DNA for the CDR3: TGTGCCAGCAGCCAAAGGGGGCCGGTCACTGAAGCTTTCTTT. It encodes CASSQRGPVTEAFF. The chain carries TRBV3-1 and TRBJ1-1, with 7 positions matching TRBD1. The CDR3 has 14 amino acids. Germline V gene data show CDR1 as LGHDT and CDR2 as YNNKEL (reference sequence). J lost 4 bases, V lost 2 bases, and 4 bases had no gene match.

This clonotype was seen only a few times. This chain uses TRBV5-1 with TRBJ1-6; 10 bases are a match to TRBD1. The germline CDR1 and CDR2 sequences are SGHRS and YFSETQ. The CDR3 covers 16 residues. V dropped 0 bases and J dropped 9; count of bases not matched to a gene: 6. For the CDR3, the DNA is TGCGCCAGCAGCTTGGAAGGGACAGGGGCGGTTTCACCCCTCCACTTT. Amino acids: CASSLEGTGAVSPLHF.

The chain has TRBV4-1 and TRBJ1-2; D gene ambiguous. V lost 0 bases and J lost 3, with 11 bases in between. CDR1 is MGHRA, CDR2 YSYEKL, per germline. This CDR3 is 15 amino acids long. CDR3 in DNA: TGCGCCAGCAGCCAAGAGGAAGCGACCTACTATGGCTACACCTTC. Translating gives CASSQEEATYYGYTF.

This clonotype was counted a few times. The chain's CDR3 is CASSQGGGNQPQHF. The CDR3 bases are TGTGCCAGCAGCCAGGGGGGGGGCAATCAGCCCCAGCATTTT. The genes are TRBV3-1 and TRBJ1-5; D is perhaps TRBD1 (5 bases). V was shortened by 3 bases and J by 2 bases, with 8 bases between the two germline ends. The germline CDR1 and CDR2 sequences are LGHDT and YNNKEL (reference sequence). CDR3 size: 14 residues.

V is TRBV30 and J is TRBJ1-1, with D possibly TRBD1 on 6 matching bases. Germline assignment: CDR1 GTSNPN and CDR2 SVGIG (reference sequence). CDR3 length: 14 amino acids. V gave up 0 bases and J gave up 1 base, with 9 bases separating them. CDR3 nucleotide sequence: TGTGCCTGGAGTGTAAGGGGGGGGAACACTGAAGCTTTCTTT. Translation gives CAWSVRGGNTEAFF.

This clonotype was counted between two and nine times. This may come from a read error, since a much larger clone is one base off. This chain links TRBV12-3 or TRBV12-4 with TRBJ2-3; TRBD1 matches at 7 bases. V lost 6 bases and J lost 5; bases outside the gene matches: 11. The CDR3 spans 15 residues. CDR3 in DNA: TGTGCCAGCAGCATCCAGGGGGTCAGAGGAGATACGCAGTATTTT. Translating gives CASSIQGVRGDTQYF.

The chain joins TRBV12-3 or TRBV12-4 to TRBJ1-6; D is unclear. This CDR3 is 16 amino acids long. V gave up 1 base and J gave up 0 bases, with 7 bases separating them. For the CDR3, the DNA is TGTGCCAGCAGTTTAGTTGGGGACTCCTATAATTCACCCCTCCACTTT. Encoded protein: CASSLVGDSYNSPLHF.

This chain uses TRBV15 with TRBJ2-2; D possibly corresponds to TRBD2 (5 bases). The CDR3 has 16 residues. Germline lookup yields CDR1 LNHNV and CDR2 YYDKDF (reference sequence). Trimming stripped 0 bases from V and 0 bases from J, with 8 bases between. In DNA, the CDR3 is TGTGCCACCAGCAGAGAGCGGGTCTCGAACACCGGGGAGCTGTTTTTT. Residues: CATSRERVSNTGELFF.

This chain links TRBV12-3 or TRBV12-4 with TRBJ2-1; possibly TRBD2 for D (6 bases). This CDR3 has 15 amino acids. Trimming cost V 9 bases and J 8 bases, with 23 bases left between them. The CDR3 nucleotides are TGTGCCAGTACTAAACCCGTAGCGGTGGGGTATGAGCAGTTCTTC. Translating it yields CASTKPVAVGYEQFF.